A single T cell receptor (beta chain) is shown here with its context. Its antigen is still unknown. The CDR3 runs to 14 residues. The V gene's germline CDR1 is MNHEY and CDR2 SMNVEV (reference sequence). V lost 8 bases and J lost 4, with 17 bases in between. This sample is drawn from a study of cytomegalovirus exposure and HLA in healthy donors. Study-wide context: In an earlier analysis, approximately 120 million unique TCR beta sequences were found from some 200 million T cells. Whole-study results and caveats: From TCR beta sequences, most subjects' HLA-A and HLA-B alleles were reportedly predicted accurately. The authors enumerated around 150 TCR beta chains as linked to cytomegalovirus. Reports described diagnosis of cytomegalovirus status by the classifier as highly specific and sensitive.

Researchers ran the PCR with 60 Vbeta and 13 Jbeta primers. Assay: immunoSEQ multiplex PCR; the TCRdb copy retains only in-frame clones and omits some. The sample records over 80,000 clones, over 55% being singletons. The V gene is TRBV27, the J gene TRBJ2-5; weak D call: TRBD1 (5 bases). The origin of this receptor is a woman between 18 and 29 years old in good health and CMV-seropositive. Sample: PBMCs. The CDR3 DNA reads TGTGCCAGCGGGTCAGGGCTGCGGTCAGAGACCCAGTACTTC. Its translation is CASGSGLRSETQYF.